What follows are 11 T cell receptor beta chains derived from one specimen sequenced in a study of cytomegalovirus exposure and HLA in healthy donors. In the PCR, 60 Vbeta and 13 Jbeta primers were used. Assay: immunoSEQ multiplex PCR; the TCRdb copy retains only in-frame clones and omits some. This table has tens of thousands of clones, more than 70% appearing once. Sequencing was performed on PBMCs. Receptor source: a man in his thirties or forties in good health and CMV-seropositive.

In this sample, this clone turned up once. V is TRBV7-2 and J is TRBJ2-7; tentatively, D is TRBD2 (5 bases). The CDR3 consists of 13 residues. Trimming stripped 3 bases from V and 4 bases from J, with 10 bases between. The germline gives CDR1 SGHTA, CDR2 FQGNSA. The CDR3 sequence is CASSFGREYEQYF. The CDR3 DNA reads TGTGCCAGCAGCTTCGGACGGGAATACGAGCAGTACTTC. Full variable domain (rest looked up from reference TRBV7-2 and TRBJ2-7): GAGVSQSPSNKVTEKGKDVELRCDPISGHTALYWYRQSLGQGLEFLIYFQGNSAPDKSGLPSDRFSAERTGGSVSTLTIQRTQQEDSAVYLCASSFGREYEQYFGPGTRLTVT.

This clone was observed a handful of times. The chain has TRBV7-8 and TRBJ2-1; D may be TRBD1 (5 bases). Trimming took off 2 bases at V and 1 base at J, with 9 bases between the two ends. The CDR3 spans 15 residues. Per the germline V gene, CDR1 is SGHVS and CDR2 is FQNEAQ. In DNA form, the CDR3 reads TGTGCCAGCAGCTTAAATAGGGGATCCTACAATGAGCAGTTCTTC. This encodes CASSLNRGSYNEQFF.

V gene TRBV4-1 combines with J gene TRBJ2-5, with 7 bases fitting TRBD1. TRBJ2-7 explains the end of the DNA better; the J call may be wrong. The CDR3 contains 16 residues. Per the germline V gene, CDR1 is MGHRA and CDR2 is YSYEKL. The CDR3 region is CASSQDEGTAPYEQYF. CDR3 in DNA: TGCGCCAGCAGCCAAGACGAGGGGACAGCCCCCTACGAGCAGTACTTC.

V gene TRBV28 combines with J gene TRBJ2-1, with D tentatively TRBD2 (6 bases). The germline gives CDR1 MDHEN, CDR2 SYDVKM. The CDR3 is 15 amino acids. Trimming took off 6 bases at V and 4 bases at J, with 16 bases between the two ends. CDR3: CASSRAGQSYNEQFF. The CDR3 region has the DNA TGTGCCAGCAGCCGCGCGGGGCAAAGTTACAATGAGCAGTTCTTC.

This clone was observed once. The chain employs TRBV19 and TRBJ2-3, with 8 nucleotides matching TRBD1. The germline V gene encodes CDR1 LNHDA and CDR2 SQIVND (reference sequence). V was pared by 5 bases and J by 9 bases, with 7 bases of the junction left unmatched. The length of the CDR3 is 13 residues. The CDR3 here is CASSPPGQVTQYF. CDR3 nucleotides: TGTGCCAGTAGTCCCCCGGGACAGGTGACGCAGTATTTT.

The chain joins TRBV10-3 to TRBJ1-3; no definite D call. Germline V lookup: CDR1 ENHRY, CDR2 SYGVKD. The germline V and J ends were trimmed by 3 bases and 2 bases, with 26 bases remaining between them. The CDR3 is 20 amino acids. For the CDR3, the DNA is TGTGCCATCAGTGAATTCTCGGCCCCCGGAAGAGGATTCGCTGGAAACACCATATATTTT. Its protein product is CAISEFSAPGRGFAGNTIYF.

As regards this clone: Other nucleotide sequences from this sample produce the same CDR3. This chain uses TRBV5-6 with TRBJ2-7, with a possible D match to TRBD2 (6 bases). The germline V gene has CDR1 SGHDT and CDR2 YYEEEE. V was trimmed by 2 bases and J by 3 bases, leaving 21 bases between them. The CDR3 runs 17 residues. The CDR3 is CASSLSFGGLNLYEQYF. CDR3 DNA: TGTGCCAGCAGCTTAAGTTTCGGAGGGTTGAATCTCTACGAGCAGTACTTC.

The V gene is TRBV28, the J gene TRBJ1-1, with a tentative D call TRBD1 (6 bases). V was clipped by 2 bases and J by 8 bases, with 6 bases between them. Germline V gene lookup returns CDR1 MDHEN and CDR2 SYDVKM. The CDR3 totals 11 residues. DNA for the CDR3: TGTGCCAGCAGTTTAGACAGGGAAGCTTTCTTT. Translated: CASSLDREAFF. The whole variable domain, filled in from reference TRBV28 and TRBJ1-1, reads DVKVTQSSRYLVKRTGEKVFLECVQDMDHENMFWYRQDPGLGLRLIYFSYDVKMKEKGDIPEGYSVSREKKERFSLILESASTNQTSMYLCASSLDREAFFGQGTRLTVV.

V is TRBV19 and J is TRBJ2-3; D is perhaps TRBD2 (7 bases). V gave up 1 base and J gave up 5 bases, with 16 bases separating them. From germline, CDR1 is LNHDA and CDR2 SQIVND (reference sequence). The CDR3 is made up of 16 amino acids. The CDR3 sequence: CASSIGAGALRDTQYF. CDR3 nucleotides: TGTGCCAGTAGTATAGGGGCGGGGGCCCTTCGAGATACGCAGTATTTT.

J is TRBJ1-5 and V is TRBV6-6; D remains unclear. This CDR3 has 16 residues. In germline, CDR1 is MNHNY, CDR2 SVGAGI (reference sequence). The V and J ends lost 0 bases and 3 bases respectively, with 12 bases between them. The CDR3 sequence: CASSYSGGGHNQPQHF. CDR3 DNA sequence: TGTGCCAGCAGTTACTCGGGAGGTGGGCACAATCAGCCCCAGCATTTT.

The J gene is TRBJ2-1, the V gene TRBV6-5; possible D gene TRBD2, 5 bases. V was trimmed by 5 bases and J by 7 bases, leaving 12 bases between them. The germline V gene has CDR1 MNHEY and CDR2 SVGAGI. The CDR3 has 13 residues. The CDR3 loop reads CASSEAERNEQFF. CDR3 nucleotide sequence: TGTGCCAGCAGTGAAGCGGAGCGGAATGAGCAGTTCTTC.